This TCR beta chain is from a study of blood T cell repertoires in COVID-19. The CDR3 contains 16 residues. V shed 6 bases and J shed 4 bases, with 21 bases lying between them. Germline V gene data show CDR1 as MDHEN and CDR2 as SYDVKM. Per the authors' pipeline: Estimates of nucleated cell counts were drawn from the amplification of reference gene primers. Some clones are missing from TCRdb's copy, which holds only in-frame ones; the method was immunoSEQ multiplex PCR. V, J and clone size reflect that table, while D and trimming were determined from the DNA. The sample shows under 300,000 clones, 75% to 85% of them seen only once.

The chain couples TRBV28 to TRBJ1-1; a weak D match, TRBD1 (6 bases). The origin of this receptor is a woman in her thirties or forties who had recovered from COVID-19. Material: peripheral blood. Here the CDR3 reads CASSHLSQGTATEAFF. For the CDR3, the DNA is TGTGCCAGCAGCCATCTCTCCCAGGGGACCGCCACTGAAGCTTTCTTT.